The 21 T cell receptor beta chains in this list originate from one sample, sequenced in a study of tumor-infiltrating lymphocytes in primary liver carcinoma. With a constant-region primer, TCR beta cDNA was made from about 0.55 ug of total RNA. Construction of TCR beta libraries relied on three successive nested multiplex PCR rounds employing slightly modified ARM-PCR. The first two PCR rounds, roughly 11 cycles each, used TRBV1-TRBV30 forward primers and a C-beta reverse primer. TCRdb used MiXCR to reprocess the multiplex PCR reads, holding one entry per CDR3 protein. This table has fewer than 75,000 distinct CDR3 sequences, 60% to 85% appearing once. From unsorted bulk tissue weighing roughly 17-31 mg, DNA and RNA were co-extracted. Specimen: liver tumor tissue from sampling region 2. Stated subset: tumor region T2, inferior pole. Receptors originate from a middle-aged man with primary liver carcinoma and hepatitis B virus infection.

The genes are TRBV11-2 and TRBJ2-1, with D tentatively TRBD2 (6 bases). CDR1 is SGHAT and CDR2 is FQNNGV in the germline V gene. V was pared by 7 bases and J by 1 base, with 20 bases between. The CDR3 length is 17 residues. Written as DNA, the CDR3 is TGTGCCAGCACTAGAGGGGACTCCCAGCGGTCCTACAATGAGCAGTTCTTC. Its translation: CASTRGDSQRSYNEQFF. Looking up the rest from reference TRBV11-2 and TRBJ2-1 gives the full variable domain: EAGVAQSPRYKIIEKRQSVAFWCNPISGHATLYWYQQILGQGPKLLIQFQNNGVVDDSQLPKDRFSAERLKGVDSTLKIQPAKLEDSAVYLCASTRGDSQRSYNEQFFGPGTRLTVL.

This clonotype was detected only once. This sequence may be a read error, since a much larger clone differs from it by one base. This chain joins TRBV28 and TRBJ2-7; D remains ambiguous. Trimming shortened V by 6 bases and J by 3 bases, and 18 bases separated the two germline ends. CDR1 is MDHEN, CDR2 SYDVKM, per germline. The CDR3 is 15 residues long. As DNA, the CDR3 is TGTGCCAGCAGCCCTGGGTACGGAGATCGCTACGAGCAGTACTTC. Encoded protein: CASSPGYGDRYEQYF.

Of note for this clonotype: It may be a read error: a sequence one base away is much more abundant. The chain joins TRBV30 to TRBJ1-2, with TRBD1 as a possible D gene (5 bases). The CDR3 contains 16 residues. In germline, CDR1 is GTSNPN, CDR2 SVGIG (reference sequence). Trimming pared 3 bases from V and 4 bases from J, leaving 21 bases between. The CDR3 nucleotides read TGTGCCTGGAGCTCTGGGGTCAGGGAATTTACCTATGGCTACACCTTC. Translation: CAWSSGVREFTYGYTF.

The gene calls are TRBV6-2 or TRBV6-3 and TRBJ1-5, with D perhaps TRBD1 (6 bases). Germline V lookup: CDR1 MNHEY, CDR2 SVGEGT. This CDR3 is built from 15 residues. Trimming stripped 6 bases from V and 4 bases from J, with 16 bases between. CDR3 DNA: TGTGCCAGCAGCTACAGGGAGGACAGAAATCAGCCCCAGCATTTT. It codes for CASSYREDRNQPQHF.

This clonotype was recorded a few times. The genes are TRBV12-3 or TRBV12-4 and TRBJ1-1, with D possibly matching TRBD1 (5 bases). Trimming shortened V by 1 base and J by 0 bases, and 9 bases separated the two germline ends. This CDR3 contains 15 residues. The CDR3 DNA reads TGTGCCAGCAGTTTAGGACAGCTGTTGAACACTGAAGCTTTCTTT. It is translated as CASSLGQLLNTEAFF.

This sequence joins TRBV6-5 and TRBJ2-1, with D perhaps TRBD2 (5 bases). The CDR3 has 13 residues. V was shortened by 10 bases and J by 0 bases, with 10 bases between the two germline ends. Germline V gene lookup returns CDR1 MNHEY and CDR2 SVGAGI. The chain's CDR3 is CATRGSSYNEQFF. The CDR3 region has the DNA TGTGCCACCCGTGGGAGCTCCTACAATGAGCAGTTCTTC.

Ten or more counts support this clonotype. The chain combines TRBV4-3 with TRBJ1-2; no firm D call. V lost 0 bases and J 2 bases, leaving 4 bases between the germline ends. CDR1 LGHNA and CDR2 YSLEER come from the germline V gene. The length of the CDR3 is 13 residues. The CDR3 spells CASSQEGNYGYTF. CDR3 DNA: TGCGCCAGCAGCCAAGAGGGCAACTATGGCTACACCTTC.

Details on this clonotype: The junction does not match germline at one end; this may be a read error. The genes are TRBV4-1 and TRBJ2-3, with 8 bases identical to TRBD2. The CDR3 runs 17 residues. Germline V gives CDR1 MGHRA, CDR2 YSYEKL. CDR3 coding DNA: TGCGCCAGGAGCCAAGGTATCCACCGGGAGGGCCGAGATACGCAGTACTTT. Its protein is CARSQGIHREGRDTQYF.

Of note for this clonotype: As the CDR3 is not closed by the conserved phenylalanine or tryptophan, this likely results from a read error. This chain uses TRBV6-5 with TRBJ2-6; D is undetermined. Looked up from germline, CDR1 is MNHEY and CDR2 is SVGAGI. V lost 7 bases, J lost 5 bases, and 9 bases lay in between. The CDR3 has 13 amino acids. Here the CDR3 DNA reads TGTGCCAGCAACCATGACAGGGCCAACGTCCTGACTCTC. Its translation is CASNHDRANVLTL.

Comments on this clonotype: This may be a read error: a much more frequent sequence differs by one nucleotide. The chain joins TRBV5-1 to TRBJ2-7, with a possible D match to TRBD2 (5 bases). The V end lost 1 base, the J end lost 5 bases, and 10 bases lay between the germline ends. The germline gives CDR1 SGHRS, CDR2 YFSETQ. The CDR3 has 13 amino acids. CDR3 in amino acids: CASSLLGDHEQYF. CDR3 DNA sequence: TGCGCCAGCAGCTTGTTGGGAGACCACGAGCAGTACTTC.

Comments on this clonotype: At one of its ends the junction is not consistent with the germline gene, which may arise from a read error. The J gene is TRBJ2-1, the V gene TRBV7-9, with a possible D match to TRBD1 (6 bases). The CDR3 contains 17 residues. Germline V gene lookup returns CDR1 SEHNR and CDR2 FQNEAQ (reference sequence). The chain's CDR3 is CASSIPHQGPKTNEQFF. The CDR3 DNA reads TGCGCCAGCAGCATACCACATCAGGGGCCTAAAACAAATGAGCAGTTCTTC. The whole variable domain, filled in from reference TRBV7-9 and TRBJ2-1, reads DTGVSQNPRHKITKRGQNVTFRCDPISEHNRLYWYRQTLGQGPEFLTYFQNEAQLEKSRLLSDRFSAERPKGSFSTLEIQRTEQGDSAMYLCASSIPHQGPKTNEQFFGPGTRLTVL.

The chain is built from TRBV28 and TRBJ2-2, with D hard to call. From germline, CDR1 is MDHEN and CDR2 SYDVKM. This CDR3 has 13 residues. Trimming left V 3 bases short and J 6 bases short, with 8 bases between. The CDR3 region has the DNA TGTGCCAGCAGTTTCGTTGGGGCCGGGGAGCTGTTTTTT. This translates into CASSFVGAGELFF.

This clonotype was observed a single time. The chain carries TRBV11-2 and TRBJ2-2; D is unclear. This CDR3 region has 13 residues. Germline CDR1 reads SGHAT; CDR2 reads FQNNGV. CDR3 nucleotide sequence: TGTGTCTGCAGCCCAACAGATACCGGGGAGCTGTTTTTT. Amino acid sequence: CVCSPTDTGELFF. Full variable domain (missing parts from reference TRBV11-2 and TRBJ2-2): EAGVAQSPRYKIIEKRQSVAFWCNPISGHATLYWYQQILGQGPKLLIQFQNNGVVDDSQLPKDRFSAERLKGVDSTLKIQPAKLEDSAVYLCVCSPTDTGELFFGEGSRLTVL.

As to this clonotype: A much larger clone is a single base away; this may be a read error. This rearrangement joins TRBV6-2 or TRBV6-3 to TRBJ2-5, with a weak D call TRBD1 (6 bases). The germline V gene has CDR1 MNHEY and CDR2 SVGEGT. The CDR3 spans 14 residues. The CDR3 here is CAISSRTVMETQYF. DNA for the CDR3: TGTGCCATCAGTTCACGGACAGTTATGGAGACCCAGTACTTC.

Of note for this clonotype: The germline gene is not matched at one end of the junction; a read error may be the cause. This chain connects TRBV11-2 to TRBJ2-7; TRBD2 agrees at 12 bases. This CDR3 contains 17 residues. Germline V gives CDR1 SGHAT, CDR2 FQNNGV. CDR3 sequence: CAGRWTSGTGSSYEQYF. Written as DNA, the CDR3 is TGTGCCGGCAGATGGACTAGCGGGACAGGAAGTTCCTACGAGCAGTACTTC.

Turning to this clonotype: Just one base apart from a much larger clone, this may be a read error. The CDR3 spells CSVTEGQTGQSQHF. In DNA, the CDR3 is TGCAGCGTCACCGAAGGACAAACCGGTCAGTCCCAGCATTTT. The V gene is TRBV29-1, the J gene TRBJ1-5, with D perhaps TRBD1 (5 bases). Germline V CDR1 and CDR2: SQVTM, ANQGSEA. The CDR3 extends over 14 amino acids.

To note about this clonotype: An end of the junction differs from the germline gene, which may be a read error. This chain links TRBV6-5 with TRBJ1-3; weak D call: TRBD1 (5 bases). This CDR3 comprises 15 residues. Germline CDR1 reads MNHEY; CDR2 reads SVGAGI. The CDR3 nucleotides read TGTGCCAGTAGTTCCGGGGCCAGCTCTGGAAACACCATATATTTT. This translates into CASSSGASSGNTIYF.

With regard to this clonotype: Germline is not matched at one junction end, which may reflect a read error. The chain joins TRBV7-2 to TRBJ1-2; tentatively, D is TRBD1 (5 bases). The CDR3 consists of 12 residues. CDR1 and CDR2 (germline): SGHTA, FQGNSA. The CDR3 is CASSLGQGGYTF. CDR3 bases: TGTGCGAGCAGCTTAGGTCAGGGTGGCTACACCTTC.

This clonotype has more than one count but fewer than ten. V usage is TRBV7-9 and J usage is TRBJ2-5; D gene unclear. CDR3 length: 12 residues. In germline, CDR1 is SEHNR, CDR2 FQNEAQ (reference sequence). V was pared by 7 bases and J by 5 bases, with 11 bases between. The CDR3 here is CASNQEGETQYF. CDR3 nucleotides: TGTGCCAGCAACCAGGAAGGGGAGACCCAGTACTTC.

This clonotype was detected many times. CDR3 sequence: CASSFGLADNEQFF. CDR3 coding DNA: TGTGCCAGCAGCTTCGGACTAGCGGACAATGAGCAGTTCTTC. The rearrangement links TRBV7-9 to TRBJ2-1, with 10 bases identical to TRBD2. The CDR3 loop spans 14 amino acids. V shed 3 bases, J shed 5 bases, and the junction held 1 base outside the gene matches. The germline V gene encodes CDR1 SEHNR and CDR2 FQNEAQ (reference sequence). Combining the CDR3 with reference TRBV7-9 and TRBJ2-1 gives the whole variable domain DTGVSQNPRHKITKRGQNVTFRCDPISEHNRLYWYRQTLGQGPEFLTYFQNEAQLEKSRLLSDRFSAERPKGSFSTLEIQRTEQGDSAMYLCASSFGLADNEQFFGPGTRLTVL.

As regards this clonotype: The junction shows a germline mismatch at one end, possibly a read error. This chain links TRBV11-2 with TRBJ1-2; the D is unclear. The germline gives CDR1 SGHAT, CDR2 FQNNGV. The CDR3 loop spans 13 amino acids. The CDR3 DNA reads as TGCGCCAGCAGTTTAAGAGCTAACTATGGCTACACCTTC. Translated: CASSLRANYGYTF.